This TCR beta chain was recovered during a study of cytomegalovirus exposure and HLA in healthy donors. Study outcomes and limitations: Among the most significant clusters, several appeared linked to common viral pathogens in a later analysis.

Both 60 Vbeta primers and 13 Jbeta primers went into the PCR. Using immunoSEQ multiplex PCR, the repertoire was profiled, and TCRdb retains in-frame clones only, with some absent. The sample shows approximately 69,000 clones, about 74% of them seen only once. Germline V gene lookup returns CDR1 MNHEY and CDR2 SVGAGI. With 6 bases clipped from V and 2 bases from J, the junction kept 6 bases outside the gene matches. The CDR3 contains 14 residues. Turning to this clone: Its target is unknown.

The chain uses TRBV6-5 and TRBJ2-7, with 8 bases lining up with TRBD1. What was sequenced was PBMCs. The receptor's source is a young woman in good health and CMV-seropositive. The CDR3 nucleotides are TGTGCCAGCAGAGCTGGACAGGGTACCTACGAGCAGTACTTC. This translates into CASRAGQGTYEQYF.